The 4 T cell receptor beta chains given below trace back to one sample, sequenced in a study of T cell repertoires in cytomegalovirus infection. TCRdb itself ran the reads through MiXCR, one entry per CDR3 protein. The sample carries a few hundred thousand distinct CDR3 sequences, approximately 15% recorded once. The specimen was CD8+ T cells from PBMCs. Receptors originate from a human donor in good health (CMV status not recorded). Some clones in this sample may be carry-over from other donors' samples.

This chain's CDR3 is CASSLWPGGFEQYF. The CDR3 DNA reads TGTGCCAGCAGTTTATGGCCAGGGGGCTTCGAGCAGTACTTC. V is TRBV27 and J is TRBJ2-7, with 8 bases fitting TRBD1. The J segment lost 6 bases and the V segment lost 1 base, leaving 5 bases of the junction unmatched. The CDR3 is 14 residues long. Germline V gene data show CDR1 as MNHEY and CDR2 as SMNVEV (reference sequence).

The rearrangement uses TRBV4-2 and TRBJ1-6; 7 bases line up with TRBD1. V lost 2 bases and J lost 5; bases outside the gene matches: 6. The CDR3 spans 16 residues. The V gene's germline CDR1 is LGHNA and CDR2 YNFKEQ. DNA of the CDR3: TGTGCCAGCAGCCAATCCGGGACAGCGGATAATTCACCCCTCCACTTT. Protein: CASSQSGTADNSPLHF.

J is TRBJ2-1 and V is TRBV7-9; the D is unclear. V gave up 5 bases and J gave up 6 bases, with 11 bases separating them. Germline loops: CDR1 SEHNR, CDR2 FQNEAQ (reference sequence). The CDR3 runs 13 residues. The CDR3 coding sequence is TGTGCCAGCAGCAACCCGTTGAGCAATGAGCAGTTCTTC. Translation gives CASSNPLSNEQFF.

Within the sample, this clonotype is medium-sized. The chain is built from TRBV28 and TRBJ2-4; TRBD1 matches 9 bases. V dropped 6 bases and J dropped 3; count of bases not matched to a gene: 6. This CDR3 has 15 residues. Germline assignment: CDR1 MDHEN and CDR2 SYDVKM. CDR3 sequence: CASSLWGQGKNIQYF. The CDR3 DNA sequence: TGTGCCAGCAGCCTGTGGGGACAGGGCAAAAACATTCAGTACTTC.